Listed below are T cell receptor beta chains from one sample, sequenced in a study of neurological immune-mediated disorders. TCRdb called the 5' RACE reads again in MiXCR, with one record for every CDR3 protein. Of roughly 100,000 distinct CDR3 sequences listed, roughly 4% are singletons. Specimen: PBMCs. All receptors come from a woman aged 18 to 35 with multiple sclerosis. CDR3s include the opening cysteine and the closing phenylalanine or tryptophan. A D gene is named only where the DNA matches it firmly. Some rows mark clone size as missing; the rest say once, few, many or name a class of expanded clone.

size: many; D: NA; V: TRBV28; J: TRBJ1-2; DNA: TGTGCCAGCAGTTTATATAAGAACTATGGCTACACCTTC; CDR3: CASSLYKNYGYTF
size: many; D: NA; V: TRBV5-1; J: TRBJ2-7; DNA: TGCGCCAGCAGCTTAGGCAGCCCAGAGCAGTACTTC; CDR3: CASSLGSPEQYF
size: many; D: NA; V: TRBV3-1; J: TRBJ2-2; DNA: TGTGCCAGCAGCGCGGACTCCCGCGGGGAGCTGTTTTTT; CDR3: CASSADSRGELFF
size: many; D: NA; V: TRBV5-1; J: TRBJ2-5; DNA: TGCGCCAGCAGCTTGCTTGGGACTTCCCAAGAGACCCAGTACTTC; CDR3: CASSLLGTSQETQYF
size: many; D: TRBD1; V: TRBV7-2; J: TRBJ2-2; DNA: TGTGCCAGCAGCCCCCTATACAGGGGTTGGACCGGGGAGCTGTTTTTT; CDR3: CASSPLYRGWTGELFF
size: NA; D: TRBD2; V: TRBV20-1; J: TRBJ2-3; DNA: TGCAGTTATCCACGGGAGGGTTCAGCGGCAGATACGCAGTATTTT; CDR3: CSYPREGSAADTQYF
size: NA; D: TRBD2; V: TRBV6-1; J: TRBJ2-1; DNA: TGTGCCAGCACCTTCCGGGGGGGTGGTCGTGAGCAGTTCTTC; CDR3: CASTFRGGGREQFF
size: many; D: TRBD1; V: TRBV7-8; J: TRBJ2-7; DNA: TGTGCCAGCAGCGTCCGGGACAGGGAGGACGAGCAGTACTTC; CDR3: CASSVRDREDEQYF
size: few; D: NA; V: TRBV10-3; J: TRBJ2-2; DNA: TGTGCCATCAGACCGGATTTTAACACCGGGGAGCTGTTTTTT; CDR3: CAIRPDFNTGELFF
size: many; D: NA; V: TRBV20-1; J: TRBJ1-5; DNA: TGCAGTGCTAGAGATTCGGAATCAGGGGCATCCTTACAGTCCCCCCAGCATTTT; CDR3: CSARDSESGASLQSPQHF
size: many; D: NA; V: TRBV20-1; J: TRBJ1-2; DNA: TGCACCAGCATTCCAGGGACCCCTAGCTACACCTTC; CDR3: CTSIPGTPSYTF
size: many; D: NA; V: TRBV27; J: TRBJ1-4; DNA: TGTGCCAGCAGTACCGCAGGGGCATCTAATGAAAAACTGTTTTTT; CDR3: CASSTAGASNEKLFF
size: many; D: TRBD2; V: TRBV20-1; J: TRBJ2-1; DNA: TGCAGTGCTAGAGATAGTAGCGGGAGGGCCTACAATGAGCAGTTCTTC; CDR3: CSARDSSGRAYNEQFF
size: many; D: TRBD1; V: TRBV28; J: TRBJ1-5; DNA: TGTGCCAGCAGTTTCCCTATCTGGGGGACAGAATATAGCAATCAGCCCCAGCATTTT; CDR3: CASSFPIWGTEYSNQPQHF
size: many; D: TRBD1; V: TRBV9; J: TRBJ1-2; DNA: TGTGCCAGCAGCGGAATCAAACAGGGGATAGGCTATGGCTACACCTTC; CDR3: CASSGIKQGIGYGYTF
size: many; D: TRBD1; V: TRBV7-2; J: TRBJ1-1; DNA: TGTGCCAGCAGCCCCGGGACAGAGAACACTGAAGCTTTCTTT; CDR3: CASSPGTENTEAFF